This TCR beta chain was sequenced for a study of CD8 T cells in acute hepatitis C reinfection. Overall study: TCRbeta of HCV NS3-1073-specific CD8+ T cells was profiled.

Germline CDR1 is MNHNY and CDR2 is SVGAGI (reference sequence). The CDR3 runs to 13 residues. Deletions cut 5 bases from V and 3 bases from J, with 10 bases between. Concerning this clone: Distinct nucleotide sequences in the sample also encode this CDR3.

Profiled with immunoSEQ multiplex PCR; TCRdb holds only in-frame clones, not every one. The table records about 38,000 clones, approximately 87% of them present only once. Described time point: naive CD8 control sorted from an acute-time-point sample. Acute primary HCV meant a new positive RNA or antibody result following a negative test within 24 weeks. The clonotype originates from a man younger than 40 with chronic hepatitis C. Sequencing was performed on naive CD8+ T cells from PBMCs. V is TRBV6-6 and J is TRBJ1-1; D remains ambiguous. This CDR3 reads CASSPGEYTEAFF. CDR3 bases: TGTGCCAGCAGTCCCGGAGAGTACACTGAAGCTTTCTTT.